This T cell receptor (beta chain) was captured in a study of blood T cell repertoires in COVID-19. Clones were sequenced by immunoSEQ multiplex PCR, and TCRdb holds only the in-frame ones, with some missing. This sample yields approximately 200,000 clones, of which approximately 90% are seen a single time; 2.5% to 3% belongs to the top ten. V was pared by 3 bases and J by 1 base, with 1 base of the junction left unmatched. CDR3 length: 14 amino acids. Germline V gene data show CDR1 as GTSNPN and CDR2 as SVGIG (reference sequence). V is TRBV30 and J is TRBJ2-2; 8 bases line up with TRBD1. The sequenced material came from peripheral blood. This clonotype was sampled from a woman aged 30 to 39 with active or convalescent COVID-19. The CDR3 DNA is TGTGCCTGGAGCAGGGGGCTGAACACCGGGGAGCTGTTTTTT. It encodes CAWSRGLNTGELFF. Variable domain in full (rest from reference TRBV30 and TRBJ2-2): SQTIHQWPATLVQPVGSPLSLECTVEGTSNPNLYWYRQAAGRGLQLLFYSVGIGQISSEVPQNLSASRPQDRQFILSSKKLLLSDSGFYLCAWSRGLNTGELFFGEGSRLTVL.